This T cell receptor beta chain was found in a study of Ad26.COV2.S vaccination and SARS-CoV-2 variants. Worth noting for this clone: Antigen unknown.

Findings of the study overall: Substantial breadth was reportedly displayed by spike-specific CD8+ and CD4+ T cell responses after vaccination. It was found that vaccine and placebo recipients had similar non-spike TCR breadth. Vaccine recipients posted higher spike-specific TCR breadth than their placebo counterparts.

The repertoire was sequenced with immunoSEQ multiplex PCR; TCRdb's copy has only in-frame clones and lacks some. Of around 170,000 clones in the sample, approximately 90% were seen once. The sequence came from a human donor who had recovered from COVID-19. This material consisted of peripheral blood, taken after recovery from COVID-19.

The CDR3 spells CATSRDVGGSAEQYF. The CDR3 DNA is TGTGCCACCAGCAGAGATGTAGGGGGGTCCGCCGAGCAGTACTTC. This sequence joins TRBV15 and TRBJ2-7; D may match TRBD1 or TRBD2 (6 bases each). Germline V lookup: CDR1 LNHNV, CDR2 YYDKDF (reference sequence). Trimming took off 0 bases at V and 6 bases at J, with 15 bases between the two ends. The CDR3 is 15 amino acids.